This record concerns one TCR beta chain sequence. This clone was detected only once. There is no known antigen for this receptor. There are no base qualities to consult, and no much larger clone falls within one base. Donors were healthy HIV-negative adults with no recently reported acute infections or vaccinations. All donors were Caucasian adults living in Nashville, Tennessee, USA. CD4+ T cells were enriched through magnetic negative selection, after which naive cells were positively selected on CD45RA and the remaining negative fraction served as the memory subset. After blood collection by leukapheresis, PBMCs were isolated using Ficoll-Histopaque density gradient centrifugation and then cryopreserved in the vapor phase of liquid nitrogen. Purity and quantity of every magnetically sorted T cell population were checked by analytical flow cytometry. From each sorted fraction, genomic DNA was isolated and quantified by UV absorbance on a Nanodrop 2000c.

The data stem from a study of shared clonotypes between healthy human individuals (dated by TCRdb to 2018 to 2021). Some background on the complete study: A couple of women and a few men aged 18 to 49 years were included in the cohort. To increase sequencing depth and limit assay-specific biases, different laboratories used diverse techniques to prepare libraries and sequence TCR repertoires. The study deeply sequenced blood TCR repertoires of several healthy adults to estimate repertoire size and the extent of clonotype sharing between individuals. For each donor, three plates each were used for CD4 naive and CD4 memory, two plates were used for CD8 naive, and one plate was used for CD8 memory. Between about 0.94 and 8.9 billion PBMCs per donor were obtained by leukapheresis.

TCR CDR3 regions were amplified from genomic DNA by multiplex PCR using the deep immunoSEQ assay. For each cell subset, the extracted genomic DNA was distributed evenly across all wells of several immunoSEQ 96-well plates, and each plate served as one replicate. Each replicate PCR for sorted subsets received roughly 200 ng genomic DNA, equal to about 29,000 T cell genomes. Purified libraries were quantified with a Qubit 3.0 fluorometer, sized on a Bioanalyzer 2100, and re-quantified with the KAPA Library Quantification kit. A separate single-read 150-cycle Illumina NextSeq 550 flow cell was used to sequence each immunoSEQ 96-well plate. In the paper's pipeline: Because only junctional sequences without quality scores were contained in the immunoSEQ output, filtering matching that applied to full-length reads could not be performed. Sequences were annotated with PyIR, a Python wrapper for IgBLAST v1.9, using IMGT germline references to assign V/J genes and CDR3. Any read was removed if the V/J assignment was weak (E-value above 1e-6), the CDR3 was missing, or the read contained stop codons, out-of-frame junctions, or ambiguous translated residues. V3J clonotypes were defined as sequences sharing the same inferred V gene, J gene, and CDR3 amino acid sequence. Percentage overlap between repertoires was computed as shared unique clonotypes divided by the size of the smaller repertoire. Three approaches were used to assess repertoire richness: RTK rarefaction, the Chao1 estimator, and Recon v2.1 estimates of unobserved clonotypes. Generation probabilities were computed with OLGA for all TCRbeta clonotypes obtained by the gDNA method from several donors. Imported from immuneACCESS, the table was reduced by TCRdb to in-frame sequences with V and J called. These copies leave out some clones; in studies compared against another copy, an unresolved V gene accounts for under half, and the cause of the remainder is not known. That table is the source of V, J and clone size, and D and trimming were worked out from the DNA. A total of more than 1,200,000 clones appear in this sample, 98% of them only once. The ten top clones hold under 0.45% of the sample.

V is trimmed back by 4 bases and J by 1 base, and the junction contains 2 bases that no gene match accounts for. For CDR1 and CDR2, the germline V gene lists MGHDK and SYGVNS. From the cysteine up to the phenylalanine, the CDR3 has a length of 16 residues. Only the CDR3 part of the read is kept: 48 bases, read in frame from the first base. The paper's findings and limits, for the study overall: About 5% of naive CD4, 3.5% of naive CD8, roughly 2.4% of memory CD4, and over 0.35% of memory CD8 clonotypes were shared across several donors. Clonotypes shared by all four sorted-subset donors showed higher generation probabilities than non-shared clonotypes. Because the study included only a small number of donors, the genetic and exposure-history diversity represented was limited. Pairwise subsampling indicated that sequencing depth was expected to affect the degree of clonotype sharing among donors. Sampling was restricted to blood, and TCR repertoires in tissues likely differ from the TCR repertoires found in blood. Even with the large sequencing depth, rarefaction of the sorted-subset datasets indicated that sequencing was incomplete. Naive subsets generally had larger estimated clonotype richness than memory subsets.

The V and J genes are TRBV25-1 and TRBJ2-6; 9 nucleotides in the junction match TRBD1. This clonotype was obtained from a man aged 25-45 years in good health. Sample: naive CD4+ T cells sorted from blood. According to the study, the label for this sample's cell subset or site signals: CD45RA+ positively selected. The CDR3 reads CASSAGTGSGANVLTF. The DNA reads as follows: TGTGCCAGCAGTGCTGGGACAGGGTCTGGGGCCAACGTCCTGACTTTC.